This TCR beta chain was recorded in a study of T cell responses to AZD1222 COVID-19 vaccine. Clones were sequenced by immunoSEQ multiplex PCR, and TCRdb holds only the in-frame ones, with some missing. This sample has about 63,000 clones; roughly 80% occur once, and the top ten carry about 6.3%. The V end was cut by 2 bases, the J end by 2 bases, with 6 bases between. Germline loops: CDR1 MDHEN, CDR2 SYDVKM. This CDR3 has 14 residues. In regard to this clone: Its antigen is currently unknown. Within the sample, other DNA sequences also encode this same CDR3.

Study-wide points: It was only a handful of AZD1222 recipients who were seropositive at baseline. Along spike, vaccine-associated CD4 TCRs were found throughout, with dominance at 160-218 and 743-854.

The chain employs TRBV28 and TRBJ2-2; D may be TRBD1 or TRBD2 (5 bases each). This clonotype was sampled from an adult who received the AZD1222 COVID-19 vaccine. The sequencing here drew on peripheral blood, taken 28 days after the second AZD1222 dose. The CDR3 DNA reads TGTGCCAGCAGTTTAGGGGGTAACACCGGGGAGCTGTTTTTT. Translating it yields CASSLGGNTGELFF.